These 2 T cell receptor beta chains came from one sample sequenced in a study of T cells in Graves' hyperthyroidism and ophthalmopathy. The source material, RNA transcripts, was used to amplify TCR beta CDR3 regions. The HTBI primer set served for first-round RT-PCR of the TCR CDR3. TCRdb passed the multiplex PCR reads through MiXCR, listing each CDR3 protein once. The sample includes more than 150,000 distinct CDR3 sequences, about 17% seen only once; the top ten take around 29%. Sequenced material: blood. The receptors originated from a woman aged 50 to 65 with Graves' hyperthyroidism.

This clonotype was seen at least ten times. The chain joins TRBV5-5 to TRBJ1-1, with 9 bases lining up with TRBD1. This CDR3 comprises 15 residues. Germline CDR1 SGHKS, CDR2 YYEKEE (reference sequence). The J segment lost 4 bases and the V segment lost 1 base, leaving 5 bases of the junction unmatched. CDR3 bases: TGTGCCAGCAGCTTGAGGGGGACAGGGCCCACTGAAGCTTTCTTT. It specifies CASSLRGTGPTEAFF.

The table lists this clonotype with many counts. The chain joins TRBV25-1 to TRBJ1-1; 10 bases map to TRBD1. The length of the CDR3 is 15 residues. The J segment lost 4 bases and the V segment lost 3 bases, leaving 5 bases of the junction unmatched. Germline values: CDR1 MGHDK, CDR2 SYGVNS. The CDR3 bases are TGTGCCAGCAGTGACCGACAGGGGGCGCGCACTGAAGCTTTCTTT. Translating gives CASSDRQGARTEAFF. The full variable domain, with the rest looked up from reference TRBV25-1 and TRBJ1-1, is EADIYQTPRYLVIGTGKKITLECSQTMGHDKMYWYQQDPGMELHLIHYSYGVNSTEKGDLSSESTVSRIRTEHFPLTLESARPSHTSQYLCASSDRQGARTEAFFGQGTRLTVV.